The 21 T cell receptor beta chains listed next were all sequenced from one sample in a study of blood T cell repertoires in COVID-19. TCRdb's copy holds only in-frame clones and misses some; the assay was immunoSEQ multiplex PCR. The sample holds roughly 140,000 clones; around 86% are singletons and the top ten take roughly 8%. The sample comprised peripheral blood. The source of these receptors is a human donor in a cohort sampled during active COVID-19.

This clone was found once. This rearrangement joins TRBV20-1 to TRBJ2-2, with D hard to call. Trimming took 7 bases from V and 5 from J, leaving 8 bases between them. CDR1 and CDR2 from the germline V gene are DFQATT and SNEGSKA (reference sequence). The length of the CDR3 is 11 residues. The CDR3 DNA reads as TGCAGTGTCCAGGATACCGGGGAGCTGTTTTTT. Protein: CSVQDTGELFF.

This chain joins TRBV5-1 and TRBJ2-7; a possible D gene is TRBD2 (6 bases). V was clipped by 0 bases and J by 0 bases, with 13 bases between them. The CDR3 totals 16 residues. Germline V gene data show CDR1 as SGHRS and CDR2 as YFSETQ. The DNA for the CDR3 is TGCGCCAGCAGCTTGGGGGGACGGGAGTTCTCCTACGAGCAGTACTTC. Protein sequence: CASSLGGREFSYEQYF.

The J gene is TRBJ2-5, the V gene TRBV29-1; D call uncertain. The ends were cut back, 1 base at V and 6 bases at J, with 9 bases in the middle. Per the germline V gene, CDR1 is SQVTM and CDR2 is ANQGSEA. This CDR3 contains 12 residues. In DNA form, the CDR3 reads TGCAGCGTTGAAGGGTCCCTAAAGACCCAGTACTTC. The encoded protein is CSVEGSLKTQYF.

In its sample, this clone was seen once. DNA for the CDR3: TGTGCCAGCAGCTTGGGACTAGCGGGAGTGTACAATGAGCAGTTCTTC. Protein sequence: CASSLGLAGVYNEQFF. The chain combines TRBV5-5 with TRBJ2-1; 12 bases map to TRBD2. Germline-derived CDR1 and CDR2 are SGHKS and YYEKEE (reference sequence). The junction had 2 bases not matched to a gene; V was cut back by 0 bases and J by 4 bases. CDR3 length: 16 residues.

This clone has just one count. J is TRBJ2-7 and V is TRBV4-3; D ambiguous. Per germline, CDR1 LGHNA and CDR2 YSLEER. Between the trimmed V and J ends, which lost 0 bases and 4 bases, there was a span of 19 bases. CDR3 length: 17 residues. The CDR3 here is CASSQDPMNSPAYEQYF. CDR3 coding DNA: TGCGCCAGCAGCCAAGATCCCATGAATAGTCCTGCGTACGAGCAGTACTTC.

This rearrangement joins TRBV9 to TRBJ2-2; TRBD2 agrees at 12 bases. This CDR3 region has 16 residues. The V and J ends lost 3 bases and 3 bases, in that order; junction bases with no gene match: 3. Germline CDR1 and CDR2: SGDLS and YYNGEE. The CDR3 reads CASSGLAGEYTGELFF. The CDR3 DNA reads TGTGCCAGCAGCGGACTAGCGGGAGAATACACCGGGGAGCTGTTTTTT.

The CDR3 is CASSLELAGAYEQYF. CDR3 nucleotide sequence: TGCGCCAGCAGCTTGGAACTAGCGGGGGCCTACGAGCAGTACTTC. The chain combines TRBV5-1 with TRBJ2-7; 11 nucleotides line up with TRBD2. Germline CDR1 and CDR2: SGHRS and YFSETQ. The CDR3 loop spans 15 amino acids. V lost 0 bases to trimming and J lost 2 bases; unmatched junction nucleotides: 1.

The V and J genes are TRBV6-4 and TRBJ2-7; the D gene is possibly TRBD1 (6 bases). Deletions cut 6 bases from V and 2 bases from J, with 20 bases between. The length of the CDR3 is 16 residues. CDR1 MRHNA and CDR2 SNTAGT come from the germline V gene. In nucleotides, the CDR3 is TGTGCCAGCAGCCTCGACGATTTAGACAGGACCTACGAGCAGTACTTC. The encoded protein is CASSLDDLDRTYEQYF.

The V call is TRBV19, the J call TRBJ1-5, with 12 bases lining up with TRBD1. Germline trimming cut 7 bases from V and 1 base from J; bases unmatched to any gene: 14. Germline CDR1 reads LNHDA; CDR2 reads SQIVND (reference sequence). The CDR3 totals 19 residues. The CDR3 reads CASKGWSGQGASSNQPQHF. The CDR3 nucleotides read TGTGCCAGTAAAGGTTGGTCGGGACAGGGGGCGAGCAGCAATCAGCCCCAGCATTTT.

The chain employs TRBV7-8 and TRBJ2-2; TRBD2 might be the D (6 bases). Germline CDR1 and CDR2: SGHVS and FQNEAQ. This CDR3 has 15 amino acids. Trimming removed 4 bases from V and 5 bases from J, with 14 bases in between. DNA for the CDR3: TGTGCCAGCAGCTCCTTGACTAGAACAACCGGGGAGCTGTTTTTT. Amino acids: CASSSLTRTTGELFF.

V gene TRBV14 combines with J gene TRBJ2-7, with D tentatively TRBD1 (5 bases). V lost 2 bases, J lost 3 bases, and 11 bases lay in between. CDR1 and CDR2 from the germline V gene are SGHDN and FVKESK. The CDR3 contains 14 residues. CDR3 bases: TGTGCCAGCAGCCAAACAGGCCAAAACTACGAGCAGTACTTC. Its protein product is CASSQTGQNYEQYF.

CDR3 bases: TGTGCCAGTAGTATGGACCCTGGACATCCGCGTGGCTACACCTTC. It encodes CASSMDPGHPRGYTF. The rearrangement links TRBV19 to TRBJ1-2, with D maybe TRBD1 (5 bases). Germline values: CDR1 LNHDA, CDR2 SQIVND (reference sequence). Trimming removed 3 bases from V and 7 bases from J, with 18 bases in between. The CDR3 is 15 amino acids.

This clone was detected only a few times. The V and J genes are TRBV6-2 or TRBV6-3 and TRBJ2-1; 11 positions match TRBD2. The CDR3 extends over 17 amino acids. Germline V lookup: CDR1 MNHEY, CDR2 SVGEGT. Trimming cost V 2 bases and J 2 bases; bases outside gene matches: 5. This chain's CDR3 is CASSYDLAGGTYNEQFF. The CDR3 DNA sequence: TGTGCCAGCAGTTACGACCTAGCGGGAGGAACCTACAATGAGCAGTTCTTC.

The chain couples TRBV6-5 to TRBJ1-6; 11 bases are shared with TRBD1. The CDR3 is made up of 15 amino acids. CDR1 MNHEY and CDR2 SVGAGI come from the germline V gene. V gave up 4 bases and J gave up 7 bases; unmatched junction bases: 3. The CDR3 sequence is CASSWDRGENSPLHF. The CDR3 DNA sequence: TGTGCCAGCAGTTGGGACAGGGGGGAAAATTCACCCCTCCACTTT.

The chain joins TRBV6-2 or TRBV6-3 to TRBJ2-7; 11 nucleotides align to TRBD2. Germline CDR1 is MNHEY and CDR2 is SVGEGT. The CDR3 runs to 15 residues. With 5 bases clipped from V and 2 bases from J, the junction kept 5 bases outside the gene matches. The CDR3 coding sequence is TGTGCCAGCAGTAAAACTAGCGGGAGCACCTACGAGCAGTACTTC. It encodes CASSKTSGSTYEQYF.

The chain links TRBV6-1 to TRBJ2-6; 9 nucleotides agree with TRBD1. The CDR3 consists of 21 residues. The germline CDR1 and CDR2 sequences are MNHNS and SASEGT. With V trimmed by 0 bases and J by 0 bases, 12 bases remained unmatched. The CDR3 sequence: CASSEAGTGSLYTSGANVLTF. CDR3 bases: TGTGCCAGCAGTGAAGCTGGGACAGGGTCCCTATACACCTCTGGGGCCAACGTCCTGACTTTC.

V and J are TRBV7-2 and TRBJ2-2, with 7 positions matching TRBD2. J gave up 4 bases and V 1 base, and 6 bases lay outside the gene matches. Germline-derived CDR1 and CDR2 are SGHTA and FQGNSA. CDR3 size: 16 residues. CDR3 loop: CASSLVGTTLTGELFF. The CDR3 bases are TGTGCCAGCAGCTTAGTCGGGACTACCCTCACCGGGGAGCTGTTTTTT.

The chain joins TRBV5-8 to TRBJ1-5, with TRBD1 matching over 8 bases. V shed 0 bases and J 6 bases; nucleotides not matched to a gene: 5. The CDR3 covers 15 residues. CDR1 is SGHTS, CDR2 YDEGEE, per germline. The CDR3 region is CASSLGTGIFQPQHF. The CDR3 nucleotides are TGTGCCAGCAGCTTGGGGACAGGGATTTTTCAGCCCCAGCATTTT.

The J gene is TRBJ2-1, the V gene TRBV7-9; 8 positions match TRBD1. The trim removed 3 bases at V and 7 bases at J, leaving 5 bases unmatched. CDR1 is SEHNR and CDR2 is FQNEAQ in the germline V gene (reference sequence). This CDR3 contains 14 residues. This CDR3 reads CASSLMTGDNEQFF. The CDR3 nucleotides read TGTGCCAGCAGCTTGATGACAGGGGATAATGAGCAGTTCTTC.

Details on this clone: Other DNA sequences in the sample encode the same CDR3. This chain uses TRBV5-4 with TRBJ1-3; 7 bases align to TRBD1. The CDR3 runs to 14 residues. V shed 2 bases, J shed 2 bases, and the junction held 1 base outside the gene matches. Looked up from germline, CDR1 is SGHNT and CDR2 is YYREEE (reference sequence). The CDR3 sequence: CASSLQGTGNTIYF. DNA for the CDR3: TGTGCCAGCAGCTTACAGGGGACTGGAAACACCATATATTTT.

The gene calls are TRBV4-1 and TRBJ1-1; a weak D match, TRBD1 (6 bases). Germline CDR1 reads MGHRA; CDR2 reads YSYEKL. The CDR3 totals 14 residues. Between the trimmed V and J ends, which lost 7 bases and 1 base, there was a span of 13 bases. The CDR3 spells CASTKVGANTEAFF. The CDR3, as DNA: TGCGCCAGCACTAAAGTGGGGGCGAACACTGAAGCTTTCTTT.